One and the same sample provided the 8 T cell receptor beta chains below, sequenced in a study of breast tumors, draining lymph nodes, adjacent tissues. MiXCR, applied by TCRdb to the multiplex PCR reads, yields one record per CDR3 protein. The repertoire holds approximately 250,000 distinct CDR3 sequences, with 30% to 35% as singletons. The lymph nodes were axillary draining lymph nodes from breast cancer patients. Specimen: axillary lymph node tissue. All receptors come from a female donor with breast cancer. Some clones in this sample may be carry-over from other donors' samples.

As to this clonotype: A read error may explain this, as a much larger clone is one base away. Here the CDR3 omits its conserved ending phenylalanine or tryptophan, so a read error is the likely source. As DNA, the CDR3 is TGCGCCAGCAGCCACGCAGCGGCAGATGGAGATACGCAGTATCTT. Protein: CASSHAAADGDTQYL. This chain links TRBV5-1 with TRBJ2-3, with D possibly TRBD2 on 5 matching bases. Germline loops: CDR1 SGHRS, CDR2 YFSETQ. The CDR3 spans 15 residues. V was pared by 4 bases and J by 5 bases, with 17 bases between.

The table lists this clonotype with a count of one. The V call is TRBV20-1, the J call TRBJ1-6; D is ambiguous. Trimming took 0 bases from V and 7 from J, leaving 7 bases between them. Germline lookup yields CDR1 DFQATT and CDR2 SNEGSKA (reference sequence). This CDR3 region has 13 residues. CDR3 loop: CSARDSGNSPLHF. The DNA for the CDR3 is TGCAGTGCTAGAGATTCGGGGAATTCACCCCTCCACTTT.

The V call is TRBV3-1, the J call TRBJ2-3; 9 bases line up with TRBD2. The CDR3 spans 14 residues. The V gene's germline CDR1 is LGHDT and CDR2 YNNKEL (reference sequence). V was pared by 7 bases and J by 4 bases, with 6 bases of the junction left unmatched. The CDR3 region is CASNRRGGADTQYF. The CDR3 DNA is TGTGCCAGCAACCGGCGGGGGGGCGCAGATACGCAGTATTTT.

The chain has TRBV30 and TRBJ2-5; D is undetermined. In germline, CDR1 is GTSNPN, CDR2 SVGIG (reference sequence). The CDR3 contains 12 residues. V dropped 2 bases and J dropped 5 bases, with 9 bases sitting between them. The CDR3 loop is CAWSFGGETQYF. As DNA, the CDR3 is TGTGCCTGGAGTTTCGGTGGGGAGACCCAGTACTTC.

Notes on this clonotype: Just one base apart from a much larger clone, this may be a read error. This chain uses TRBV7-9 with TRBJ2-2; D may be TRBD2 (6 bases). The CDR3 has 17 residues. The germline CDR1 and CDR2 sequences are SEHNR and FQNEAQ (reference sequence). CDR3 residues: CASSLIRGTRNTGELSF. The CDR3, as DNA: TGTGCCAGCAGCTTAATCCGGGGGACCCGGAACACCGGGGAGCTGTCTTTT.

This clonotype appeared a few times. One base away lies a much larger clone, so this may be a sequencing read error. The V gene is TRBV7-9, the J gene TRBJ2-3, with 8 positions matching TRBD1. The germline CDR1 and CDR2 sequences are SEHNR and FQNEAQ (reference sequence). CDR3 length: 17 residues. The CDR3 loop is CASSPRTGKGYTDPQYF. The CDR3, as DNA: TGTGCCAGCAGCCCAAGGACAGGGAAGGGGTATACAGATCCGCAGTATTTT.

Note on this clonotype: One end of the junction is discordant with germline, which a read error may explain. The chain combines TRBV28 with TRBJ2-1; 9 bases map to TRBD2. CDR1 and CDR2 (germline): MDHEN, SYDVKM. CDR3 size: 15 residues. The chain's CDR3 is CVSSLRREGYNEQFF. Written as DNA, the CDR3 is TGTGTCAGCAGTTTACGGCGGGAGGGCTACAATGAGCAGTTCTTC.

This clonotype was picked up many times. This chain uses TRBV20-1 with TRBJ2-3; 11 bases fit TRBD2. The CDR3 has 15 amino acids. V was clipped by 6 bases and J by 11 bases; unmatched bases: 16. In germline, CDR1 is DFQATT, CDR2 SNEGSKA (reference sequence). CDR3 nucleotide sequence: TGCAGTGCCTACGGGACTAGCGGTGCACAGGGCGTGCAGTATTTT. Amino acid sequence: CSAYGTSGAQGVQYF.